Listed below are T cell receptor beta chains from one sample, sequenced in a study of monozygotic twins with inflammatory bowel disease. For each CDR3 protein, TCRdb gives one entry from its re-call of the 5' RACE reads, without DNA. This table holds about 450,000 distinct CDR3 sequences. Sequencing input: blood. Receptors originate from a human donor with ulcerative colitis or Crohn's disease, or a healthy co-twin of an affected twin (not recorded which). The CDR3 runs from the conserved cysteine through the conserved F or W.

v_call: TRBV7-6
cdr3_length: 16
j_call: TRBJ2-1
cdr3_aa: CASSPVVSGGFNEQFF

v_call: TRBV19
cdr3_length: 15
j_call: TRBJ2-5
cdr3_aa: CASSMGQGDSETQYF

v_call: TRBV7-9
cdr3_length: 14
j_call: TRBJ1-2
cdr3_aa: CASSLGGTSHGYTF

v_call: TRBV29-1
cdr3_length: 11
j_call: TRBJ2-4
cdr3_aa: CSVLTGYIQYF

v_call: TRBV5-5
cdr3_length: 15
j_call: TRBJ1-2
cdr3_aa: CASSFGDRLNYGYTF

v_call: TRBV11-2
cdr3_length: 14
j_call: TRBJ2-5
cdr3_aa: CASSLEVYQETQYF

v_call: TRBV5-1
cdr3_length: 15
j_call: TRBJ2-3
cdr3_aa: CASTPGGSGTDTQYF

v_call: TRBV18
cdr3_length: 14
j_call: TRBJ2-3
cdr3_aa: CASSRGRQGDTQYF

v_call: TRBV12-3/TRBV12-4
cdr3_length: 13
j_call: TRBJ2-3
cdr3_aa: CASSPRTSGGQYF

v_call: TRBV6-1
cdr3_length: 15
j_call: TRBJ2-5
cdr3_aa: CASNRLAGLSGTQYF

v_call: TRBV9
cdr3_length: 17
j_call: TRBJ1-3
cdr3_aa: CASSISGEGAAGNTIYF

v_call: TRBV6-2/TRBV6-3
cdr3_length: 11
j_call: TRBJ2-7
cdr3_aa: CASSQQVEQYF

v_call: TRBV20-1
cdr3_length: 16
j_call: TRBJ2-1
cdr3_aa: CSARGRQGARYNEQFF

v_call: TRBV7-2
cdr3_length: 14
j_call: TRBJ2-7
cdr3_aa: CASSLEGGLYEQYF

v_call: TRBV6-1
cdr3_length: 16
j_call: TRBJ2-2
cdr3_aa: CASSALQGQRTGELFF

v_call: TRBV7-6
cdr3_length: 17
j_call: TRBJ2-7
cdr3_aa: CASSQGWNRLAGDEQYF

v_call: TRBV5-1
cdr3_length: 16
j_call: TRBJ2-1
cdr3_aa: CASSWTSGGPLDEQFF

v_call: TRBV12-3/TRBV12-4
cdr3_length: 14
j_call: TRBJ2-7
cdr3_aa: CASRYTGDSYEQYF

v_call: TRBV29-1
cdr3_length: 14
j_call: TRBJ2-7
cdr3_aa: CSVGNRESSGEQYF

v_call: TRBV20-1
cdr3_length: 15
j_call: TRBJ2-2
cdr3_aa: CSARVASGGTGELFF

v_call: TRBV7-9
cdr3_length: 13
j_call: TRBJ1-1
cdr3_aa: CASSYPSGTEAFF